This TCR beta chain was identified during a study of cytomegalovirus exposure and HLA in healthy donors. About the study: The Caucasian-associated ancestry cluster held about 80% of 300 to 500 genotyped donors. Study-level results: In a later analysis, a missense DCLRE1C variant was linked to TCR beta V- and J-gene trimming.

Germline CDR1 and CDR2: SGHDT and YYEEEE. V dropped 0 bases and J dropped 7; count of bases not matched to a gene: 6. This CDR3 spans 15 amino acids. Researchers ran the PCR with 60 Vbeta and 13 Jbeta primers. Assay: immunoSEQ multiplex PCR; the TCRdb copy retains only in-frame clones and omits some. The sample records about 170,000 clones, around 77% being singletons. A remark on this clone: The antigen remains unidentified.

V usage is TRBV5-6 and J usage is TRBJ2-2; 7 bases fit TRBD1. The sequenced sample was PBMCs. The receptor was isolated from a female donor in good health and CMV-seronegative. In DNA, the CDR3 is TGTGCCAGCAGCTTGGCCGACAGGGAGAGCGGGGAGCTGTTTTTT. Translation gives CASSLADRESGELFF.